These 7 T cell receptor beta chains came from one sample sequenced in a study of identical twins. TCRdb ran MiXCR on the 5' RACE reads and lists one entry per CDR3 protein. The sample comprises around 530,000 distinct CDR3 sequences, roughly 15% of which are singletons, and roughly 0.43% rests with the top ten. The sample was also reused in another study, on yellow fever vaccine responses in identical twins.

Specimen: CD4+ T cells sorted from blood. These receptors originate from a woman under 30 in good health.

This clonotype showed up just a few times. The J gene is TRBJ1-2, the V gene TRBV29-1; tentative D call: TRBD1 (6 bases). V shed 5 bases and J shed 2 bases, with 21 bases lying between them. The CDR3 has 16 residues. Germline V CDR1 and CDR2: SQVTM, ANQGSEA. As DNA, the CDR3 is TGCAGCGTTCTGAGGGACACCAAGTTGAGAAACTATGGCTACACCTTC. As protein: CSVLRDTKLRNYGYTF.

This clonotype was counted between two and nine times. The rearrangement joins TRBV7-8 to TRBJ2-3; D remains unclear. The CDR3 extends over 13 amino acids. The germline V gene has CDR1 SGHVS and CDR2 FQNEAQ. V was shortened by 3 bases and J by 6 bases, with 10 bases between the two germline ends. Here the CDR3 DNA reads TGTGCCAGCAGCTTTTGGGCCTCCGATACGCAGTATTTT. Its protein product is CASSFWASDTQYF.

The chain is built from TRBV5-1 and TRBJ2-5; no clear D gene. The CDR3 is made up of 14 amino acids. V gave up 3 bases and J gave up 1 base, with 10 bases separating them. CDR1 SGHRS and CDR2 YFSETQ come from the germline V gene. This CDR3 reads CASSYSDPQETQYF. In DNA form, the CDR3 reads TGCGCCAGCAGCTACTCGGATCCCCAAGAGACCCAGTACTTC.

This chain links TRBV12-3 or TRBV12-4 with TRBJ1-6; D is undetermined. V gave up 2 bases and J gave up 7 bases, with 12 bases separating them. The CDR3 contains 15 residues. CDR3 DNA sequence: TGTGCCAGCAGTTTACACGGACGCGAGAATTCACCCCTCCACTTT. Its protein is CASSLHGRENSPLHF.

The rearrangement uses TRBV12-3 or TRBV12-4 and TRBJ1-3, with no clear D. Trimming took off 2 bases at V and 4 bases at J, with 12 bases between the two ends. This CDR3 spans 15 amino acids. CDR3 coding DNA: TGTGCCAGCAGTTTAAGCAGTTCGCGGGGAAACACCATATATTTT. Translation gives CASSLSSSRGNTIYF.

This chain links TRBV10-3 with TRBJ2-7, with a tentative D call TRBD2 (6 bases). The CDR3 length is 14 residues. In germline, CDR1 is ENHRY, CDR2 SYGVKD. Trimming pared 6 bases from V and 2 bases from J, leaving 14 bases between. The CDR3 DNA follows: TGTGCCATCAGGATCCGGGACTCTACCTACGAGCAGTACTTC. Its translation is CAIRIRDSTYEQYF.

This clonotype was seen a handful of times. The CDR3 spells CASSSGIIAEGQETQYF. The CDR3 region has the DNA TGTGCCAGCAGCTCGGGGATAATAGCGGAGGGACAAGAGACCCAGTACTTC. The chain combines TRBV7-9 with TRBJ2-5, with D perhaps TRBD2 (6 bases). V was trimmed by 4 bases and J by 2 bases, leaving 20 bases between them. Germline values: CDR1 SEHNR, CDR2 FQNEAQ (reference sequence). This CDR3 comprises 17 residues.